The 18 T cell receptor beta chains below were found in one sample sequenced in a study of T cells after yellow fever vaccination. TCRdb used MiXCR to reprocess the 5' RACE reads, holding one entry per CDR3 protein. This table has roughly 330,000 distinct CDR3 sequences, under 5% appearing once. The sample in question was PBMCs, obtained 5 days after the yellow fever booster vaccination. The receptors shown here come from a young man who received the YFV17D yellow fever vaccine.

In this sample, this clonotype turned up many times. V usage is TRBV20-1 and J usage is TRBJ2-3; the D is unclear. V lost 7 bases, J lost 0 bases, and 14 bases lay in between. CDR3 length equals 14 residues. The germline CDR1 and CDR2 sequences are DFQATT and SNEGSKA (reference sequence). The CDR3: CSETSYRSTDTQYF. The CDR3 DNA sequence: TGCAGTGAAACGTCGTACAGAAGCACAGATACGCAGTATTTT.

V and J are TRBV12-3 or TRBV12-4 and TRBJ1-2; no firm D call. CDR3 length equals 15 residues. V was cut by 7 bases and J by 4 bases, with 19 bases left in between. The CDR3 is CASTQSGGSLYGYTF. The CDR3 DNA reads as TGTGCCAGCACCCAAAGCGGTGGCAGTCTCTATGGCTACACCTTC.

As regards this clonotype: A much larger clone is a single base away; this may be a read error. A read error is likely, as this CDR3 ends without the conserved phenylalanine or tryptophan. The rearrangement uses TRBV20-1 and TRBJ2-7; D is unresolved. The CDR3 is made up of 10 amino acids. Germline-derived CDR1 and CDR2 are DFQATT and SNEGSKA (reference sequence). Trimming cost V 0 bases and J 6 bases, with 3 bases left between them. This CDR3 reads CSARDGEQYL. CDR3 nucleotide sequence: TGCAGTGCTAGAGATGGCGAGCAGTACTTA.

This clonotype was recorded at least ten times. This chain connects TRBV2 to TRBJ2-1; D possibly corresponds to TRBD1 (6 bases). CDR3 length equals 13 residues. Germline V gene sequence: CDR1 SNHLY, CDR2 FYNNEI. Trimming shortened V by 5 bases and J by 6 bases, and 11 bases separated the two germline ends. The CDR3 bases are TGTGCCAGCAGTTCCGACAGGTCCAATGAGCAGTTCTTC. It specifies CASSSDRSNEQFF.

This clonotype was counted at least ten times. The V call is TRBV5-1, the J call TRBJ2-3; no firm D call. Trimming left V 1 base short and J 5 bases short, with 8 bases between. Germline V CDR1 and CDR2: SGHRS, YFSETQ. The CDR3 has 13 amino acids. CDR3: CASSLSGRDTQYF. The CDR3 DNA is TGCGCCAGCAGCTTGTCAGGTAGAGATACGCAGTATTTT.

The V call is TRBV6-2 or TRBV6-3, the J call TRBJ1-2, with D unclear. With 6 bases removed from V and 2 bases from J, the gap between germline ends came to 16 bases. Germline CDR1 MNHEY, CDR2 SVGEGT. The CDR3 consists of 15 residues. The CDR3 spells CASSTSGDTNYGYTF. In nucleotides, the CDR3 is TGTGCCAGCAGCACCTCGGGCGACACCAACTATGGCTACACCTTC.

The chain joins TRBV11-3 to TRBJ2-2; TRBD2 agrees at 7 bases. V lost 8 bases, J lost 0 bases, and 3 bases stayed unmatched. The CDR3 extends over 14 amino acids. In germline, CDR1 is SGHNT, CDR2 YENEEA. Written as DNA, the CDR3 is TGTGCCAGCCGAGCGGGGCCGAACACCGGGGAGCTGTTTTTT. This translates into CASRAGPNTGELFF.

The CDR3 coding sequence is TGCAGCGTTGGGGACAGAACGAATGAGCAGTTCTTC. It is translated as CSVGDRTNEQFF. The chain has TRBV29-1 and TRBJ2-1; 7 nucleotides line up with TRBD1. The CDR3 sequence is 12 residues long. Trimming at V came to 4 bases and at J to 7 bases, leaving 4 bases not matched to a gene. Germline V gene sequence: CDR1 SQVTM, CDR2 ANQGSEA.

This clonotype was observed at least ten times. V gene TRBV25-1 combines with J gene TRBJ2-2; 7 nucleotides match TRBD2. Germline CDR1 is MGHDK and CDR2 is SYGVNS. This CDR3 is 16 amino acids long. Unmatched junction bases numbered 5, after V lost 4 bases and J lost 0 bases. CDR3 DNA sequence: TGTGCCAGCAGTGGCCTAGCGGACTCGAACACCGGGGAGCTGTTTTTT. Translating gives CASSGLADSNTGELFF.

The chain links TRBV4-2 to TRBJ2-3; the D gene is possibly TRBD1 (6 bases). This CDR3 spans 16 amino acids. Trimming removed 1 base from V and 0 bases from J, with 11 bases in between. Germline V lookup: CDR1 LGHNA, CDR2 YNFKEQ. CDR3 bases: TGTGCCAGCAGCCAAGGGGGGCTAGCTAGCACAGATACGCAGTATTTT. The encoded protein is CASSQGGLASTDTQYF.

This clonotype has a handful of counts. V is TRBV24-1 and J is TRBJ2-1; D may be TRBD2 (5 bases). Trimming shortened V by 3 bases and J by 5 bases, and 16 bases separated the two germline ends. The V gene's germline CDR1 is KGHDR and CDR2 SFDVKD. CDR3 length: 16 amino acids. As DNA, the CDR3 is TGTGCCACCAGTGATAATGCTAGCCCCCAACACAATGAGCAGTTCTTC. Residues: CATSDNASPQHNEQFF.

The chain's CDR3 is CASSPDRPSSGNTIYF. The CDR3 DNA reads TGCGCCAGCAGCCCCGACAGACCAAGCTCTGGAAACACCATATATTTT. This sequence joins TRBV5-1 and TRBJ1-3; TRBD1 is a possible D gene (5 bases). CDR3 length: 16 residues. Trimming removed 4 bases at V and 0 bases at J, with 14 bases between. CDR1 SGHRS and CDR2 YFSETQ come from the germline V gene.

This clonotype was found once. J is TRBJ1-2 and V is TRBV10-3; the match to TRBD1 covers 8 bases. V dropped 4 bases and J dropped 6; count of bases not matched to a gene: 4. The CDR3 contains 13 residues. Germline CDR1 ENHRY, CDR2 SYGVKD. For the CDR3, the DNA is TGTGCCATCAGTGGGCAGGGGGCGGATGGCTACACCTTC. Translating it yields CAISGQGADGYTF.

There are many counts of this clonotype. This chain connects TRBV28 to TRBJ2-3; no clear D. The CDR3 covers 14 residues. Germline CDR1 MDHEN, CDR2 SYDVKM. V was cut by 5 bases and J by 8 bases, with 17 bases left in between. CDR3 sequence: CASSKTWTSGTQYF. As DNA, the CDR3 is TGTGCCAGCAGTAAAACATGGACGTCGGGTACGCAGTATTTT.

This clonotype was detected a few times. V usage is TRBV5-1 and J usage is TRBJ2-3; TRBD1 is a possible D gene (5 bases). CDR3 length equals 16 residues. V was clipped by 1 base and J by 2 bases, with 14 bases between them. CDR1 is SGHRS, CDR2 YFSETQ, per germline. CDR3 loop: CASSLRKGSYTDTQYF. In DNA, the CDR3 is TGCGCCAGCAGCTTGCGGAAGGGGTCATACACAGATACGCAGTATTTT. Full variable domain (outside the CDR3, taken from reference TRBV5-1 and TRBJ2-3): KAGVTQTPRYLIKTRGQQVTLSCSPISGHRSVSWYQQTPGQGLQFLFEYFSETQRNKGNFPGRFSGRQFSNSRSEMNVSTLELGDSALYLCASSLRKGSYTDTQYFGPGTRLTVL.

This clonotype has only a few counts. V is TRBV14 and J is TRBJ1-3; no clear D gene. This CDR3 is 15 amino acids long. Germline CDR1 is SGHDN and CDR2 is FVKESK. Between the trimmed V and J ends, which lost 0 bases and 5 bases, there was a span of 11 bases. The CDR3 here is CASSQDFSSRNTIYF. The CDR3 nucleotides are TGTGCCAGCAGCCAAGACTTCAGTTCTAGAAACACCATATATTTT. Full variable domain (rest looked up from reference TRBV14 and TRBJ1-3): EAGVTQFPSHSVIEKGQTVTLRCDPISGHDNLYWYRRVMGKEIKFLLHFVKESKQDESGMPNNRFLAERTGGTYSTLKVQPAELEDSGVYFCASSQDFSSRNTIYFGEGSWLTVV.

This clonotype occurred many times. The V gene is TRBV5-1, the J gene TRBJ1-4; 7 bases are a match to TRBD1. CDR1 and CDR2 (germline): SGHRS, YFSETQ. The ends lost 2 bases at V and 11 bases at J; junction bases unmatched: 3. CDR3 length equals 12 residues. DNA for the CDR3: TGCGCCAGCAGCTTAACAGGGGAGAAACTGTTTTTT. It codes for CASSLTGEKLFF.

The chain carries TRBV20-1 and TRBJ2-5; 10 positions agree with TRBD2. Germline V gene lookup returns CDR1 DFQATT and CDR2 SNEGSKA (reference sequence). This CDR3 comprises 13 residues. V trimming: 4 bases; J trimming: 3 bases; junction bases outside the gene matches: 2. The CDR3 sequence: CSATTSGEETQYF. The DNA of the CDR3 is TGCAGTGCTACTACTAGCGGGGAAGAGACCCAGTACTTC.